These 29 T cell receptor beta chains were all obtained from the same sample, sequenced in a study of T-cell memory formation after mild COVID-19. MiXCR, run by TCRdb on the 5' RACE reads, gives a single entry per CDR3 protein. The sample shows 550,000 to 650,000 distinct CDR3 sequences, roughly 17% of them seen only once. The sequenced material came from PBMCs or a T cell subset sorted from them (not recorded which). All receptors derive from an adult woman who had mild COVID-19 (a few samples of this study predate the infection). Cell type and time point are not known.

In its sample, this clonotype was seen a few times. CDR3 amino acids: CASSPGHVSNQPQHF. DNA for the CDR3: TGTGCCAGCTCCCCGGGGCATGTTAGCAATCAGCCCCAGCATTTT. The V and J genes are TRBV7-2 and TRBJ1-5; a weak D match, TRBD1 (5 bases). The CDR3 is 15 residues long. Germline loops: CDR1 SGHTA, CDR2 FQGNSA. Trimming shortened V by 8 bases and J by 0 bases, and 14 bases separated the two germline ends. Filled out from reference TRBV7-2 and TRBJ1-5, the complete variable domain reads GAGVSQSPSNKVTEKGKDVELRCDPISGHTALYWYRQSLGQGLEFLIYFQGNSAPDKSGLPSDRFSAERTGGSVSTLTIQRTQQEDSAVYLCASSPGHVSNQPQHFGDGTRLSIL.

The rearrangement links TRBV7-3 to TRBJ2-2; D is possibly TRBD1 (6 bases). From germline, CDR1 is SGHTA and CDR2 FQGTGA. The V gene lost 5 bases and the J gene lost 7 bases, with 20 bases spanning the gap. The CDR3 consists of 16 residues. For the CDR3, the DNA is TGTGCCAGCAGCCCGGGACAACGTGTTGGTGGCGGGGAGCTGTTTTTT. This gives the protein CASSPGQRVGGGELFF. Combining the CDR3 with reference TRBV7-3 and TRBJ2-2 gives the whole variable domain GAGVSQTPSNKVTEKGKYVELRCDPISGHTALYWYRQSLGQGPEFLIYFQGTGAADDSGLPNDRFFAVRPEGSVSTLKIQRTERGDSAVYLCASSPGQRVGGGELFFGEGSRLTVL.

This clonotype was counted only a few times. The rearrangement joins TRBV6-5 to TRBJ2-3; possible D gene TRBD2, 5 bases. CDR3 length: 15 amino acids. Germline CDR1 and CDR2: MNHEY and SVGAGI. Trimming left V 5 bases short and J 0 bases short, with 12 bases between. This chain's CDR3 is CASSHSDWSTDTQYF. DNA for the CDR3: TGTGCCAGCAGTCATTCGGACTGGAGCACAGATACGCAGTATTTT.

This clonotype was detected a few times. The rearrangement links TRBV13 to TRBJ2-2; D remains ambiguous. Germline CDR1 PRHDT, CDR2 FYEKMQ (reference sequence). The CDR3 is 15 residues long. V was pared by 2 bases and J by 7 bases, with 14 bases between. The CDR3 DNA sequence: TGTGCCAGCAGCTTATCAGGATTGGCAGGCGGGGAGCTGTTTTTT. Amino acids: CASSLSGLAGGELFF.

The rearrangement links TRBV2 to TRBJ2-1; D gene uncertain. The germline V gene encodes CDR1 SNHLY and CDR2 FYNNEI. The V end was cut by 4 bases, the J end by 8 bases, with 9 bases between. This CDR3 comprises 12 residues. The CDR3 sequence is CASSASPDEQFF. For the CDR3, the DNA is TGTGCCAGCAGTGCCTCCCCCGATGAGCAGTTCTTC.

The chain joins TRBV2 to TRBJ1-1; D is unresolved. Germline values: CDR1 SNHLY, CDR2 FYNNEI. The ends were cut back, 3 bases at V and 3 bases at J, with 8 bases in the middle. The CDR3 is 13 amino acids. CDR3: CASSEVADTEAFF. The CDR3 DNA reads as TGTGCCAGCAGTGAGGTGGCGGACACTGAAGCTTTCTTT. Complete variable domain (other parts from reference TRBV2 and TRBJ1-1): EPEVTQTPSHQVTQMGQEVILRCVPISNHLYFYWYRQILGQKVEFLVSFYNNEISEKSEIFDDQFSVERPDGSNFTLKIRSTKLEDSAMYFCASSEVADTEAFFGQGTRLTVV.

V and J are TRBV7-2 and TRBJ1-2; no reliable D call. Germline V gene data show CDR1 as SGHTA and CDR2 as FQGNSA. This CDR3 spans 17 amino acids. V was trimmed by 2 bases and J by 8 bases, leaving 24 bases between them. This CDR3 is CASSLNPTGRWDQGYTF. CDR3 DNA: TGTGCCAGCAGCTTAAACCCCACGGGGAGGTGGGATCAGGGCTACACCTTC.

The rearrangement joins TRBV29-1 to TRBJ2-3; no reliable D call. The length of the CDR3 is 13 residues. V shed 1 base and J shed 5 bases, with 10 bases lying between them. CDR1 SQVTM and CDR2 ANQGSEA come from the germline V gene. CDR3 nucleotide sequence: TGCAGCGTTGAAGGCCCACGGAGAGATACGCAGTATTTT. Translated, it gives CSVEGPRRDTQYF.

The DNA of the CDR3 is TGTGCCACCAGTGATTATGCAGGAGACCGCACAGATACGCAGTATTTT. Encoded protein: CATSDYAGDRTDTQYF. This sequence joins TRBV24-1 and TRBJ2-3; no clear D. Germline-derived CDR1 and CDR2 are KGHDR and SFDVKD. Trimming shortened V by 2 bases and J by 1 base, and 12 bases separated the two germline ends. The CDR3 has 16 amino acids.

The chain uses TRBV4-3 and TRBJ2-7, with 10 bases identical to TRBD2. V dropped 0 bases and J dropped 5; count of bases not matched to a gene: 13. Germline values: CDR1 LGHNA, CDR2 YSLEER. The CDR3 has 18 residues. The CDR3 sequence is CASSQDKSPSGRRNEQYF. The DNA of the CDR3 is TGCGCCAGCAGCCAAGATAAGAGTCCTAGCGGGAGAAGAAACGAGCAGTACTTC.

This clonotype came up a few times. In DNA, the CDR3 is TGTGCCAGCTCACCGGGTCACGGGGGAGAAGAGACCCAGTACTTC. It specifies CASSPGHGGEETQYF. This sequence joins TRBV18 and TRBJ2-5, with D perhaps matching TRBD2 (6 bases). V was shortened by 3 bases and J by 3 bases, with 14 bases between the two germline ends. CDR1 and CDR2 (germline): KGHSH, LQKENI. This CDR3 is 15 amino acids long.

The chain joins TRBV7-9 to TRBJ1-2; unclear D gene. From germline, CDR1 is SEHNR and CDR2 FQNEAQ (reference sequence). The CDR3 consists of 14 residues. Trimming pared 4 bases from V and 7 bases from J, leaving 16 bases between. The CDR3 DNA reads as TGTGCCAGCAGCTCTACTCCGGACTCACGTGGCTACACCTTC. Its translation is CASSSTPDSRGYTF. Using reference TRBV7-9 and TRBJ1-2 for the parts outside the CDR3, the full variable domain is DTGVSQNPRHKITKRGQNVTFRCDPISEHNRLYWYRQTLGQGPEFLTYFQNEAQLEKSRLLSDRFSAERPKGSFSTLEIQRTEQGDSAMYLCASSSTPDSRGYTFGSGTRLTVV.

J is TRBJ2-1 and V is TRBV29-1, with TRBD1 identical over 8 bases. The CDR3 is made up of 14 amino acids. Germline lookup yields CDR1 SQVTM and CDR2 ANQGSEA. Trimming took 5 bases from V and 4 from J; bases not matched to a gene: 7. CDR3 loop: CSVLEGQVYNEQFF. As DNA, the CDR3 is TGCAGCGTTCTGGAGGGACAGGTTTACAATGAGCAGTTCTTC.

This clonotype was counted only a few times. V usage is TRBV12-3 or TRBV12-4 and J usage is TRBJ1-4; 8 bases fit TRBD1. With 6 bases clipped from V and 8 bases from J, the junction kept 5 bases outside the gene matches. The CDR3 sequence is 13 residues long. Written as DNA, the CDR3 is TGTGCCAGCAGCCGACAGGGGAAAGAAAAACTGTTTTTT. Its protein is CASSRQGKEKLFF.

This clonotype has a handful of counts. The chain links TRBV7-6 to TRBJ2-5; perhaps TRBD1 as D (5 bases). In germline, CDR1 is SGHVS, CDR2 FNYEAQ. The CDR3 spans 17 residues. Trimming stripped 1 base from V and 5 bases from J, with 20 bases between. CDR3 nucleotides: TGTGCCAGCAGCTTAGGCCCTGCAGGGTTTGGTGGGGAGACCCAGTACTTC. Its translation: CASSLGPAGFGGETQYF.

This clonotype occurred a few times. The gene calls are TRBV24-1 and TRBJ2-1; D is unclear. The CDR3 covers 12 residues. The V end lost 7 bases, the J end lost 8 bases, and 11 bases lay between the germline ends. Germline CDR1 and CDR2: KGHDR and SFDVKD. CDR3 loop: CATSDPVDEQFF. CDR3 in DNA: TGTGCCACCAGCGATCCGGTCGATGAGCAGTTCTTC.

Ten or more counts support this clonotype. The junction and the germline gene differ at one end; a read error may be behind it. J is TRBJ1-1 and V is TRBV4-1; D uncertain. Germline V gene data show CDR1 as MGHRA and CDR2 as YSYEKL. This CDR3 comprises 16 residues. CDR3 sequence (DNA): TGCGCCAGCAGCCAAGTGGGGAGAACAATGAAAACTGAAGCTTTCTTT. Translation gives CASSQVGRTMKTEAFF.

J is TRBJ2-1 and V is TRBV4-1; the match to TRBD2 covers 12 bases. CDR3 length: 19 residues. The germline V gene encodes CDR1 MGHRA and CDR2 YSYEKL. The V segment lost 3 bases and the J segment 0 bases; nucleotides outside the gene matches: 9. CDR3 loop: CASSHPGTSGSSSYNEQFF. CDR3 nucleotide sequence: TGCGCCAGCAGCCATCCCGGGACTAGCGGGTCGAGCTCCTACAATGAGCAGTTCTTC.

This rearrangement joins TRBV30 to TRBJ2-7, with 7 bases aligning to TRBD1. The CDR3 extends over 13 amino acids. The V and J ends lost 8 bases and 0 bases, in that order; junction bases with no gene match: 7. From germline, CDR1 is GTSNPN and CDR2 SVGIG (reference sequence). The DNA of the CDR3 is TGTGCCATCGACAGGGTCATCTCCTACGAGCAGTACTTC. It is translated as CAIDRVISYEQYF.

Only a few counts were recorded for this clonotype. One end of the junction varies from germline; a read error may be responsible. The chain recombines TRBV7-3 with TRBJ2-7; TRBD1 matches 7 bases. Germline V CDR1 and CDR2: SGHTA, FQGTGA. CDR3 length: 16 amino acids. The CDR3 loop is CASSLTLTGLYSEQYF. In DNA, the CDR3 is TGTGCCAGCAGCCTAACCCTGACAGGGTTATATAGCGAGCAGTACTTC.

This clonotype was counted at least ten times. This chain links TRBV13 with TRBJ2-1; 9 nucleotides agree with TRBD2. The V gene end was trimmed by 5 bases and the J gene end by 5 bases; junction bases not matched to a gene: 7. This CDR3 is built from 15 residues. Germline assignment: CDR1 PRHDT and CDR2 FYEKMQ (reference sequence). CDR3: CASSRPSGDDNEQFF. CDR3 DNA sequence: TGTGCCAGCAGCCGACCTAGCGGGGATGACAATGAGCAGTTCTTC. The full variable domain, its missing parts supplied by reference TRBV13 and TRBJ2-1, is AAGVIQSPRHLIKEKRETATLKCYPIPRHDTVYWYQQGPGQDPQFLISFYEKMQSDKGSIPDRFSAQQFSDYHSELNMSSLELGDSALYFCASSRPSGDDNEQFFGPGTRLTVL.

A few counts support this clonotype. This sequence joins TRBV5-1 and TRBJ2-1; 12 nucleotides match TRBD2. Germline CDR1 is SGHRS and CDR2 is YFSETQ. This CDR3 is built from 12 residues. The V and J ends lost 6 bases and 12 bases, in that order; junction bases with no gene match: 4. The CDR3 DNA is TGCGCCAGCACCTCACTAGCGGGAGGGCAGTTCTTC. Its translation: CASTSLAGGQFF.

This clonotype was found many times. The chain employs TRBV7-6 and TRBJ2-3; D gene unclear. Germline CDR1 is SGHVS and CDR2 is FNYEAQ. Trimming pared 5 bases from V and 4 bases from J, leaving 19 bases between. The CDR3 has 16 residues. DNA for the CDR3: TGTGCCAGCAGCCCCCGCAGTAACGGTCAGGCAGATACGCAGTATTTT. The encoded protein is CASSPRSNGQADTQYF.

In its sample, this clonotype was seen a few times. This sequence joins TRBV10-3 and TRBJ1-2; D is undetermined. The CDR3 totals 11 residues. Trimming took off 2 bases at V and 9 bases at J, with 7 bases between the two ends. Germline CDR1 is ENHRY and CDR2 is SYGVKD. This chain's CDR3 is CAISEGRRYTF. DNA for the CDR3: TGTGCCATCAGTGAGGGGAGGCGCTACACCTTC.

The chain links TRBV7-9 to TRBJ1-2, with TRBD1 as a possible D gene (6 bases). Trimming cost V 5 bases and J 0 bases, with 10 bases left between them. The CDR3 has 14 residues. The germline V gene has CDR1 SEHNR and CDR2 FQNEAQ (reference sequence). CDR3 residues: CASSRTDSNYGYTF. CDR3 nucleotide sequence: TGTGCCAGCAGCCGGACAGATTCTAACTATGGCTACACCTTC. The full variable domain, with the rest looked up from reference TRBV7-9 and TRBJ1-2, is DTGVSQNPRHKITKRGQNVTFRCDPISEHNRLYWYRQTLGQGPEFLTYFQNEAQLEKSRLLSDRFSAERPKGSFSTLEIQRTEQGDSAMYLCASSRTDSNYGYTFGSGTRLTVV.

This clonotype was recorded a few times. Written as DNA, the CDR3 is TGTGCCAGCAGCCAAGAGGGGGGCGCGTATAGCAATCAGCCCCAGCATTTT. Translating gives CASSQEGGAYSNQPQHF. This chain uses TRBV4-2 with TRBJ1-5; D perhaps matches TRBD1 (6 bases). The V end was cut by 0 bases, the J end by 0 bases, with 12 bases between. CDR1 LGHNA and CDR2 YNFKEQ come from the germline V gene. The CDR3 runs 17 residues.

This clonotype has just a few counts. The chain employs TRBV11-2 and TRBJ2-1; no definite D call. Germline lookup yields CDR1 SGHAT and CDR2 FQNNGV. CDR3 size: 17 residues. V was shortened by 2 bases and J by 0 bases, with 14 bases between the two germline ends. CDR3 in amino acids: CASSLKETQPSYNEQFF. The CDR3 DNA is TGTGCCAGCAGCTTAAAGGAGACGCAGCCCTCCTACAATGAGCAGTTCTTC.

The chain joins TRBV12-3 or TRBV12-4 to TRBJ1-1; D might be TRBD1 (6 bases). The V gene lost 2 bases and the J gene lost 0 bases, with 13 bases spanning the gap. The CDR3 spans 16 residues. The CDR3 region is CASSLRSRGLNTEAFF. In nucleotides, the CDR3 is TGTGCCAGCAGTTTAAGGTCCAGGGGACTGAACACTGAAGCTTTCTTT.

The chain recombines TRBV29-1 with TRBJ2-1; weak D call: TRBD1 (6 bases). This CDR3 contains 14 residues. Looked up from germline, CDR1 is SQVTM and CDR2 is ANQGSEA. Between the trimmed V and J ends, which lost 4 bases and 0 bases, there was a span of 10 bases. CDR3 nucleotides: TGCAGCGTTGGGACAGTCAGCTCCTACAATGAGCAGTTCTTC. Amino acids: CSVGTVSSYNEQFF.